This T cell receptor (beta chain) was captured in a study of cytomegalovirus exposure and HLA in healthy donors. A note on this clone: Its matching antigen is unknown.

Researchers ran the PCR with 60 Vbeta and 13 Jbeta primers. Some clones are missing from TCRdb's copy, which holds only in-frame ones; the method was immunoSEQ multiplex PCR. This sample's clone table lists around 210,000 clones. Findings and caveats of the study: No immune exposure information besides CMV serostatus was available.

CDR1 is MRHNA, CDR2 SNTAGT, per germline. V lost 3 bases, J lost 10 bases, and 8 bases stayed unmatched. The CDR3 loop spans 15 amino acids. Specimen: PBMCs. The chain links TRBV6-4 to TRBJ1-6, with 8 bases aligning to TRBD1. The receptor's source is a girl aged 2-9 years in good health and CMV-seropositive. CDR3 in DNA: TGTGCCAGCAGTGAGGGATCAGGGGGCCAATCACCCCTCCACTTT. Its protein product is CASSEGSGGQSPLHF.